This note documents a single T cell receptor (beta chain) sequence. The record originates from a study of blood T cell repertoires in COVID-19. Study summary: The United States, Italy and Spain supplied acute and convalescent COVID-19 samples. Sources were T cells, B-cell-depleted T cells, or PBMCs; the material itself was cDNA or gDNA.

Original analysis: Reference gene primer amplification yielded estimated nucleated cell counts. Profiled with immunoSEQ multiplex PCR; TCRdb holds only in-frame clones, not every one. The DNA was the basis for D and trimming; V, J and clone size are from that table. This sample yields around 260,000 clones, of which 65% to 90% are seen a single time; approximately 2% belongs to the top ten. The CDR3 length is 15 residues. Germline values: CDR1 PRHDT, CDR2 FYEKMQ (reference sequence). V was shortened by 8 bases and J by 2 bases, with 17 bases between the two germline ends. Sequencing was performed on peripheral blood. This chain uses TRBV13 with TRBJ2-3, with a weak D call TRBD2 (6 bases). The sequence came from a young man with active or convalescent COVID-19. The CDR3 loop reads CASLQAVADTDTQYF. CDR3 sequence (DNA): TGTGCCAGCCTCCAAGCGGTAGCGGACACAGATACGCAGTATTTT.